The 27 T cell receptor beta chains listed next were all sequenced from one sample in a study of control samples from healthy donors and cancer patients (TCRdb year 2020). The library was made by the immunoSEQ multiplex PCR assay. As stored in TCRdb, this immuneACCESS dataset retains in-frame rearrangements with V and J assigned. A fraction of the clones does not appear; measured against another copy, unresolved V genes explain less than half of the discrepancy, and the remainder lacks a known reason. This sample holds about 82,000 clones; 90% to 95% were observed only once. The biggest ten clones account for around 4.5% of the sample. What was sequenced was blood. Receptors originate from a woman aged 18-29 years in good health.

This clone was seen a handful of times. The rearrangement joins TRBV28 to TRBJ2-1, with D possibly matching TRBD2 (5 bases). V shed 4 bases and J shed 3 bases, with 10 bases lying between them. Germline V gives CDR1 MDHEN, CDR2 SYDVKM. The CDR3 has 14 residues. CDR3: CASSSPAGYNEQFF. CDR3 nucleotide sequence: TGTGCCAGCAGTTCTCCTGCGGGCTACAATGAGCAGTTCTTC.

V is TRBV20-1 and J is TRBJ1-2; D is unresolved. This CDR3 is built from 11 residues. Germline CDR1 reads DFQATT; CDR2 reads SNEGSKA (reference sequence). V lost 1 base and J 3 bases, leaving 3 bases between the germline ends. The CDR3 reads CSARGDYGYTF. Here the CDR3 DNA reads TGCAGTGCTAGAGGGGACTATGGCTACACCTTC.

The chain employs TRBV3-1 (or the pseudogene TRBV3-2) and TRBJ2-5; D is possibly TRBD1 or TRBD2 (5 bases each). With 6 bases removed from V and 5 bases from J, the gap between germline ends came to 10 bases. The CDR3 consists of 12 residues. Germline V gene sequence: CDR1 LGHDT, CDR2 YNNKEL (reference sequence). The CDR3: CASRSRDETQYF. The CDR3 nucleotides read TGTGCCAGCAGATCTAGGGACGAGACCCAGTACTTC.

The V call is TRBV3-1 (or the pseudogene TRBV3-2), the J call TRBJ1-1; D ambiguous. Germline V gives CDR1 LGHDT, CDR2 YNNKEL (reference sequence). The CDR3 is made up of 17 amino acids. V was clipped by 1 base and J by 1 base, with 16 bases between them. CDR3 nucleotides: TGTGCCAGCAGCCAAGGAAGGGTAATTCCAGGGAACACTGAAGCTTTCTTT. This codes for CASSQGRVIPGNTEAFF.

This rearrangement joins TRBV7-2 to TRBJ2-7; TRBD1 matches at 9 bases. The CDR3 is 14 residues long. Germline loops: CDR1 SGHTA, CDR2 FQGNSA. The ends lost 3 bases at V and 4 bases at J; junction bases unmatched: 4. This CDR3 reads CASSFFGQGYEQYF. CDR3 nucleotide sequence: TGTGCCAGCAGCTTTTTCGGACAGGGGTACGAGCAGTACTTC.

The CDR3 sequence: CASSSTTGREKLFF. CDR3 sequence (DNA): TGCGCCAGCAGCTCAACGACAGGGAGGGAAAAACTGTTTTTT. The chain joins TRBV5-1 to TRBJ1-4; 7 nucleotides align to TRBD1. Trimming cost V 3 bases and J 8 bases; bases outside gene matches: 7. CDR1 SGHRS and CDR2 YFSETQ come from the germline V gene. The CDR3 consists of 14 residues.

V usage is TRBV18 and J usage is TRBJ2-3; a possible D gene is TRBD1 (5 bases). This CDR3 contains 16 residues. The germline CDR1 and CDR2 sequences are KGHSH and LQKENI. V was pared by 2 bases and J by 1 base, with 13 bases between. The DNA for the CDR3 is TGTGCCAGCTCACCAGCGATCATAGGGGGCACAGATACGCAGTATTTT. It is translated as CASSPAIIGGTDTQYF. Complete variable domain (other parts from reference TRBV18 and TRBJ2-3): NAGVMQNPRHLVRRRGQEARLRCSPMKGHSHVYWYRQLPEEGLKFMVYLQKENIIDESGMPKERFSAEFPKEGPSILRIQQVVRGDSAAYFCASSPAIIGGTDTQYFGPGTRLTVL.

The rearrangement joins TRBV6-4 to TRBJ2-2, with D maybe TRBD2 (5 bases). V gave up 3 bases and J gave up 6 bases, with 11 bases separating them. The CDR3 covers 14 residues. Germline CDR1 MRHNA, CDR2 SNTAGT. CDR3 in DNA: TGTGCCAGCAGTGAGGCGCCCGGGGCCGGGGAGCTGTTTTTT. This codes for CASSEAPGAGELFF.

J is TRBJ2-1 and V is TRBV6-5, with a weak D call TRBD1 (7 bases). CDR1 is MNHEY and CDR2 is SVGAGI in the germline V gene. CDR3 length: 15 amino acids. V gave up 7 bases and J gave up 8 bases, with 21 bases separating them. The DNA for the CDR3 is TGTGCCAGCACCCCCCCGGGCTCAGGGGGGCATGAGCAGTTCTTC. Translated, it gives CASTPPGSGGHEQFF.

The chain employs TRBV29-1 and TRBJ2-3, with a weak D call TRBD2 (7 bases). The CDR3 totals 13 residues. Trimming took 4 bases from V and 7 from J, leaving 15 bases between them. The germline gives CDR1 SQVTM, CDR2 ANQGSEA. This chain's CDR3 is CSVGTAGFNTQYF. The CDR3 region has the DNA TGCAGCGTTGGGACAGCGGGATTTAATACGCAGTATTTT.

This chain connects TRBV2 to TRBJ1-1; D is uncertain. CDR1 is SNHLY, CDR2 FYNNEI, per germline. The V end lost 11 bases, the J end lost 1 base, and 11 bases lay between the germline ends. The CDR3 length is 12 residues. CDR3 DNA: TGTGCCTACGAGGAGTGGAACACTGAAGCTTTCTTT. This sequence encodes CAYEEWNTEAFF.

The V call is TRBV18, the J call TRBJ1-3; D is unclear. The CDR3 length is 15 residues. From germline, CDR1 is KGHSH and CDR2 LQKENI. The germline V and J ends were trimmed by 3 bases and 2 bases, with 11 bases remaining between them. CDR3 region: CASSPSGVPGNTIYF. CDR3 nucleotide sequence: TGTGCCAGCTCACCCTCGGGAGTCCCTGGAAACACCATATATTTT. The variable domain in full, completed from reference TRBV18 and TRBJ1-3, reads NAGVMQNPRHLVRRRGQEARLRCSPMKGHSHVYWYRQLPEEGLKFMVYLQKENIIDESGMPKERFSAEFPKEGPSILRIQQVVRGDSAAYFCASSPSGVPGNTIYFGEGSWLTVV.

The chain combines TRBV6-6 with TRBJ1-2; D is uncertain. Germline assignment: CDR1 MNHNY and CDR2 SVGAGI (reference sequence). Trimming pared 0 bases from V and 4 bases from J, leaving 12 bases between. The CDR3 runs 15 residues. The CDR3 region is CASSYSGGTVYGYTF. In DNA form, the CDR3 reads TGTGCCAGCAGTTACTCGGGAGGAACAGTCTATGGCTACACCTTC.

The chain joins TRBV7-9 to TRBJ1-4; D is possibly TRBD1 (5 bases). V was cut by 5 bases and J by 12 bases, with 16 bases left in between. The CDR3 runs 13 residues. Per the germline V gene, CDR1 is SEHNR and CDR2 is FQNEAQ (reference sequence). Here the CDR3 DNA reads TGTGCCAGCAGCACATCGGGGGGACGGGAACTGTTTTTT. Its translation: CASSTSGGRELFF.

The V and J genes are TRBV19 and TRBJ2-7, with 7 bases fitting TRBD2. The germline V gene encodes CDR1 LNHDA and CDR2 SQIVND (reference sequence). The CDR3 consists of 15 residues. V dropped 3 bases and J dropped 2; count of bases not matched to a gene: 7. CDR3 nucleotides: TGTGCCAGTAGTATCCGTGGGAGGGCTACCTACGAGCAGTACTTC. Amino acids: CASSIRGRATYEQYF.

DNA of the CDR3: TGTGCCAGCAGCGTCCGGGACCAACGCACAGATACGCAGTATTTT. It is translated as CASSVRDQRTDTQYF. V and J are TRBV4-2 and TRBJ2-3; D may match TRBD1 or TRBD2 (5 bases each). The CDR3 is made up of 15 amino acids. The germline gives CDR1 LGHNA, CDR2 YNFKEQ. V was cut by 5 bases and J by 1 base, with 13 bases left in between.

The V gene is TRBV2, the J gene TRBJ1-5, with TRBD1 matching 8 bases. The CDR3 spans 13 residues. The germline V gene encodes CDR1 SNHLY and CDR2 FYNNEI. Trimming took 7 bases from V and 5 from J; bases not matched to a gene: 4. This CDR3 is CASISDRDQPQHF. The DNA of the CDR3 is TGTGCCAGCATCTCGGACAGGGATCAGCCCCAGCATTTT.

J is TRBJ2-2 and V is TRBV6-2 or TRBV6-3; 9 bases agree with TRBD2. With V trimmed by 0 bases and J by 0 bases, 2 bases remained unmatched. CDR3 length: 17 residues. Germline CDR1 is MNHEY and CDR2 is SVGEGT. CDR3 sequence (DNA): TGTGCCAGCAGTTACTCAAGACTAGCGGCGAACACCGGGGAGCTGTTTTTT. This sequence encodes CASSYSRLAANTGELFF.

The chain links TRBV7-9 to TRBJ1-4; D is unclear. Trimming took off 0 bases at V and 8 bases at J, with 16 bases between the two ends. The germline CDR1 and CDR2 sequences are SEHNR and FQNEAQ (reference sequence). CDR3 length: 16 amino acids. CDR3 bases: TGTGCCAGCAGCTTAGCGCTACCCGACACAAGAGAAAAACTGTTTTTT. It translates to CASSLALPDTREKLFF.

CDR3 nucleotides: TGTGCCAGCAGCTACCTAATGGGACAAGTAGGCACTGAAGCTTTCTTT. Protein: CASSYLMGQVGTEAFF. This chain links TRBV7-8 with TRBJ1-1; maybe TRBD1 (6 bases). Trimming cost V 4 bases and J 4 bases, with 19 bases left between them. The CDR3 spans 16 residues. CDR1 SGHVS and CDR2 FQNEAQ come from the germline V gene.

This sequence joins TRBV6-1 and TRBJ2-7; a possible D gene is TRBD1 (5 bases). The ends were cut back, 3 bases at V and 0 bases at J, with 9 bases in the middle. Germline assignment: CDR1 MNHNS and CDR2 SASEGT. The CDR3 is 14 amino acids. CDR3 loop: CASSDRATSYEQYF. CDR3 coding DNA: TGTGCCAGCAGTGACAGGGCGACCTCCTACGAGCAGTACTTC.

The chain recombines TRBV29-1 with TRBJ2-7, with D possibly being TRBD1 (5 bases). Trimming stripped 5 bases from V and 6 bases from J, with 11 bases between. Germline CDR1 SQVTM, CDR2 ANQGSEA. This CDR3 spans 11 amino acids. The DNA of the CDR3 is TGCAGCGTTTTCAGTCAGGGCGAGCAGTACTTC. Its translation is CSVFSQGEQYF.

This sequence joins TRBV3-1 (or the pseudogene TRBV3-2) and TRBJ2-1, with TRBD2 matching 9 bases. CDR1 is LGHDT, CDR2 YNNKEL, per germline (reference sequence). The CDR3 extends over 17 amino acids. The J segment lost 4 bases and the V segment lost 2 bases, leaving 9 bases of the junction unmatched. The CDR3 DNA sequence: TGTGCCAGCAGCCAAACGATACTAGCGGGCGTTTACAATGAGCAGTTCTTC. It encodes CASSQTILAGVYNEQFF.

The chain carries TRBV10-3 and TRBJ2-1, with TRBD2 matching 12 bases. Germline loops: CDR1 ENHRY, CDR2 SYGVKD. V lost 6 bases, J lost 8 bases, and 8 bases stayed unmatched. The CDR3 totals 15 residues. The CDR3, as DNA: TGTGCCATCAGCCCCCCTAGCGGGAGGGCGGATGAGCAGTTCTTC. Its protein is CAISPPSGRADEQFF.

CDR3 amino acids: CASSLGGGRDYNEQFF. For the CDR3, the DNA is TGTGCCAGCAGCTTAGGGGGAGGACGGGACTACAATGAGCAGTTCTTC. This sequence joins TRBV11-2 and TRBJ2-1; D is perhaps TRBD2 (6 bases). The CDR3 consists of 16 residues. Between the trimmed V and J ends, which lost 1 base and 3 bases, there was a span of 13 bases. The germline CDR1 and CDR2 sequences are SGHAT and FQNNGV.

The gene calls are TRBV5-4 and TRBJ2-7, with D possibly TRBD1 on 5 matching bases. This CDR3 is 13 amino acids long. The V gene lost 4 bases and the J gene lost 3 bases, with 11 bases spanning the gap. Germline CDR1 is SGHNT and CDR2 is YYREEE (reference sequence). CDR3 nucleotides: TGTGCCAGCAGCCATTACAGGAACTACGAGCAGTACTTC. This translates into CASSHYRNYEQYF.

The CDR3 here is CASSELSEPSTYGYTF. As DNA, the CDR3 is TGTGCCAGCAGTGAATTAAGTGAACCGTCCACTTATGGCTACACCTTC. The chain is built from TRBV25-1 and TRBJ1-2, with D hard to call. Germline loops: CDR1 MGHDK, CDR2 SYGVNS. This CDR3 is 16 amino acids long. Trimming took off 1 base at V and 5 bases at J, with 17 bases between the two ends.